This T cell receptor (beta chain) was captured in a study of patients and donors after allogeneic stem cell transplantation. A single record per CDR3 protein comes from TCRdb applying MiXCR to the RT-PCR reads. This sample yields roughly 960,000 distinct CDR3 sequences, of which about a sixth are seen a single time; roughly 6% belongs to the top ten. CDR3 size: 11 residues. The J segment lost 12 bases and the V segment lost 6 bases, leaving 6 bases of the junction unmatched. This clonotype came up a few times. The receptor comes from a human donor who was either an allogeneic HSCT recipient or a stem cell or donor lymphocyte infusion donor (not recorded which). It is not recorded whose cells these are; they may come from a transplant donor. Sequenced sample: blood, either unsorted or a sorted T cell fraction (not recorded which). The V gene is TRBV12-3 or TRBV12-4, the J gene TRBJ2-5; 8 bases agree with TRBD1. This CDR3 is CASRAQGGEYF. The DNA of the CDR3 is TGTGCCAGCAGGGCACAGGGGGGAGAGTACTTC.